This T cell receptor beta chain comes out of a study of T cells in Graves' hyperthyroidism and ophthalmopathy. This clonotype was recorded many times. This CDR3 has 16 residues. Trimming removed 7 bases at V and 4 bases at J, with 20 bases between. Amplified TCR beta CDR3 regions derived from RNA transcripts. First-round RT-PCR with HTBI primers amplified the TCR CDR3 region. In TCRdb, the multiplex PCR reads were re-called with MiXCR into one record per CDR3 protein. The sample yields about 740,000 distinct CDR3 sequences, 11% to 15% seen once. The chain uses TRBV12-3 or TRBV12-4 and TRBJ1-3; tentatively, D is TRBD1 (6 bases). The TCR comes from a young woman with Graves' hyperthyroidism. The sample was blood. The CDR3 protein is CASIRQALLEGNTIYF. CDR3 bases: TGTGCCAGCATCCGACAGGCTCTCCTGGAGGGAAACACCATATATTTT.